One T cell receptor (beta chain) is described in this entry. Its cognate antigen has yet to be identified. No base quality information exists; no much larger clone differs at one position. Healthy HIV-negative adults with no recently reported acute infections or vaccinations were included as donors. Only Caucasian adults living in Nashville, Tennessee, USA were represented among the donors. CD4+ T cells were enriched through magnetic negative selection, after which naive cells were positively selected on CD45RA and the remaining negative fraction served as the memory subset. Blood was obtained by leukapheresis, after which PBMCs were separated by Ficoll-Histopaque density gradient centrifugation and cryopreserved in liquid nitrogen vapor phase. Analytical flow cytometry was used to check the purity and quantity of each magnetically sorted T cell population. Each sorted fraction had its genomic DNA isolated and then quantified by UV absorbance on a Nanodrop 2000c.

The data originate from a study of shared clonotypes between healthy human individuals (dated by TCRdb to 2020 to 2022). About the full investigation: A couple of women and three men aged 18 to 49 years were included in the cohort. Per donor, three plates each were used for CD4 naive and CD4 memory, two for CD8 naive, and one for CD8 memory. The study deeply sequenced blood TCR repertoires of five healthy adults to estimate repertoire size and the extent of clonotype sharing between individuals. To increase sequencing depth and limit assay-specific biases, different laboratories used diverse techniques to prepare libraries and sequence TCR repertoires. Between about 0.8 and 9.5 billion PBMCs per donor were obtained by leukapheresis.

From a lookup of the germline V gene, CDR1 and CDR2 are LGHNA and YNFKEQ. The CDR3 spans 18 residues, from the cysteine through the phenylalanine. Only the CDR3 DNA stays, 54 bases, in frame from base 1. Trimming accounts for 0 bases at V and 7 bases at J, while the number of junction bases matched to no gene is 15. The paper as a whole reports these results and caveats: When a few donors were compared, the shared fraction of clonotypes was 5% to 6.5% for naive CD4, roughly 3.3% for naive CD8, roughly 2.5% for memory CD4, and 0.4% for memory CD8. The genetic and exposure-history diversity represented was limited by the small number of donors. Compared with non-shared clonotypes, clonotypes shared by all four sorted-subset donors had higher generation probabilities. Larger estimated clonotype richness was generally found for naive subsets than for memory subsets. Sampling was restricted to blood, and TCR repertoires in tissues likely differ from the TCR repertoires found in blood. Even with the large sequencing depth, rarefaction of the sorted-subset datasets indicated that sequencing was incomplete. Pairwise subsampling led to the expectation that sequencing depth would affect the degree of clonotype sharing among donors.

Using the deep immunoSEQ assay, TCR CDR3 regions were amplified from genomic DNA by multiplex PCR. Extracted genomic DNA from each cell subset was distributed evenly across all wells of several immunoSEQ 96-well plates, and each plate was treated as a replicate. For sorted subsets, around 0.2 ug of genomic DNA, equivalent to some 33,000 T cell genomes, went into each replicate PCR. The purified libraries were quantified using a Qubit 3.0 fluorometer, sized with a Bioanalyzer 2100, and then quantified again using the KAPA Library Quantification kit. A separate single-read 150-cycle Illumina NextSeq 550 flow cell was used to sequence each immunoSEQ 96-well plate. Concerning the study's data processing: Because only junctional sequences without quality scores were contained in the immunoSEQ output, filtering matching that applied to full-length reads could not be performed. Sequences were annotated with PyIR, a Python wrapper for IgBLAST v1.9, and V/J genes and CDR3 were assigned using IMGT germline references. Any read was removed if the V/J assignment was weak (E-value above 1e-6), the CDR3 was missing, or the read contained stop codons, out-of-frame junctions, or ambiguous translated residues. V3J clonotypes were defined as sequences sharing an identical inferred V gene, J gene, and CDR3 amino acid sequence. To compute the percentage overlap between repertoires, the number of shared unique clonotypes was divided by the size of the smaller repertoire. Three approaches were used to assess repertoire richness: RTK rarefaction, the Chao1 estimator, and Recon v2.1 estimates of unobserved clonotypes. Generation probabilities were computed with OLGA for all TCRbeta clonotypes obtained by the gDNA method from a few donors. The immuneACCESS repertoire file appears here via TCRdb, limited to in-frame rearrangements. These files lack a portion of the clones; in checked studies, under half of the deficit traces to unresolved V genes, and the cause of the others is not known. V, J and clone size were drawn from that table, and D and trimming were deduced from the DNA. Counted in this sample were more than 1.2 million clones; 98% of them appeared once. Jointly, the top ten make up 0.36% of the sample.

Recombination connected TRBV4-2 to TRBJ2-5; TRBD1 aligns with 9 central bases. The TCR originated in a man aged 25 to 40 in good health. Sequencing input: naive CD4+ T cells sorted from blood. What the cell subset or site label conveys for this sample: CD45RA+ positively selected. The DNA sequence is given as TGTGCCAGCAGCCAAGACTCCTCCGGGACAGGGTTTTTCCCGACCCAGTACTTC. This encodes CASSQDSSGTGFFPTQYF.